This is a list of T cell receptor beta chains from one sample in a study of T cell repertoires in cytomegalovirus infection. These receptors' targets are unknown. TCRdb re-derived calls from the reads in MiXCR, one entry per CDR3 protein. The sample holds about 700,000 distinct CDR3 sequences; around a third are singletons and the top ten take about 20%. The source material was cultured PBMCs, sampled from culture after CMV antigen stimulation. The receptor source for this set is a human donor in good health (CMV status not recorded). Some clones in this sample may be carry-over from other donors' samples. The CDR3 runs from the conserved cysteine through the conserved F or W. The D gene is left open where the match is weak. Where a row states a size, it is once, few, many or the class of an expanded clone; other rows omit it.

clone_size j_call v_call d_call cdr3_aa cdr3_nt
. TRBJ2-3 TRBV6-1 TRBD1 CASSEGTGAVDTQYF TGTGCCAGCAGTGAAGGGACAGGGGCTGTAGATACGCAGTATTTT
. TRBJ2-7 TRBV2 . CASRSTGASYEQYF TGTGCCAGCAGGTCGACAGGTGCATCCTACGAGCAGTACTTC
. TRBJ2-1 TRBV19 . CASSIGTGGGYNEQFF TGTGCCAGTAGTATAGGGACAGGAGGGGGCTACAATGAGCAGTTCTTC
few TRBJ2-1 TRBV19 TRBD1 CASTKDRGFVQFF TGTGCCAGTACTAAGGACAGGGGATTTGTGCAGTTCTTC
. TRBJ2-1 TRBV7-6 . CASSLTPEQFF TGTGCCAGCAGCTTAACTCCTGAGCAGTTCTTC
few TRBJ2-2 TRBV4-2 . CASSRTRDTKTGELFF TGTGCCAGCAGCCGCACCCGGGACACCAAAACCGGGGAGCTGTTTTTT
. TRBJ1-5 TRBV3-1 . CASSVDRRNQPQHF TGTGCCAGCAGCGTAGACAGACGAAATCAGCCCCAGCATTTT
. TRBJ1-2 TRBV2 . CASGGYTF TGTGCCAGCGGTGGCTACACCTTC
. TRBJ2-1 TRBV6-5 TRBD1 CASSFLGTGDGNEQFF TGTGCCAGCAGTTTTTTGGGGACAGGGGATGGCAATGAGCAGTTCTTC
. TRBJ2-7 TRBV7-2 TRBD2 CASRSGGAMSYEQYF TGTGCCAGCAGGTCGGGGGGAGCTATGTCCTACGAGCAGTACTTC
. TRBJ1-1 TRBV7-2 . CASSVPEGTAFF TGTGCCAGCAGCGTTCCGGAAGGAACAGCTTTCTTT
. TRBJ2-7 TRBV20-1 TRBD2 CSARRPSGSFYEQYF TGCAGTGCTAGGAGGCCTAGCGGGAGCTTCTACGAGCAGTACTTC
. TRBJ2-3 TRBV24-1 TRBD2 CATSDPGLAGADTQYF TGTGCCACCAGTGATCCCGGACTAGCGGGAGCAGATACGCAGTATTTT
. TRBJ2-5 TRBV4-3 TRBD2 CASSQDLGTSGTTGETQYF TGCGCCAGCAGCCAAGATCTCGGGACTAGCGGGACAACGGGGGAGACCCAGTACTTC
. TRBJ2-7 TRBV15 TRBD2 CATSRGTTTYEQYF TGTGCCACCAGCCGCGGGACTACTACCTACGAGCAGTACTTC
. TRBJ1-6 TRBV6-8 . CASSRLRHGDSPLHF TGTGCCAGCAGTCGCCTCCGCCATGGGGATTCACCCCTCCACTTT
. TRBJ2-1 TRBV20-1 . CSAKSGFNEQFF TGCAGTGCTAAAAGTGGTTTTAATGAGCAGTTCTTC
few TRBJ1-1 TRBV29-1 . CSGTQGGMNTEAFF TGCAGCGGAACCCAAGGTGGGATGAACACTGAAGCTTTCTTT
. TRBJ2-5 TRBV15 . CATSIGQRQETQYF TGTGCCACCAGCATTGGACAGCGCCAAGAGACCCAGTACTTC
many TRBJ2-5 TRBV7-2 . CASSRDWGVGTQYF TGTGCCAGCAGTCGCGACTGGGGAGTGGGGACCCAGTACTTC